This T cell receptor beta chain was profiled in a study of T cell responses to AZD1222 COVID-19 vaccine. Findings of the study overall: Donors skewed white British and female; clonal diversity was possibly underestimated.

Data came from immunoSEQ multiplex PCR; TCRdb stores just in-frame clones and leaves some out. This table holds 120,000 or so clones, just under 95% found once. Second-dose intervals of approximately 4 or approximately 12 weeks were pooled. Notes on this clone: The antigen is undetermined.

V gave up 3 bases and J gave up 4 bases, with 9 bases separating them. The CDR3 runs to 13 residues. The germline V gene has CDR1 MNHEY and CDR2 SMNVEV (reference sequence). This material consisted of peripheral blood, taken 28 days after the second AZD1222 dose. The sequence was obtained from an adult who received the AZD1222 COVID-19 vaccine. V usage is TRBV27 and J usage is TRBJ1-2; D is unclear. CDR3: CASSLARGYGYTF. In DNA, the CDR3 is TGTGCCAGCAGTTTGGCGCGCGGCTATGGCTACACCTTC.